This T cell receptor beta chain was documented in a study of response to subunit inactivated influenza vaccine. The CDR3 is 14 amino acids. With 6 bases removed from V and 3 bases from J, the gap between germline ends came to 15 bases. Germline values: CDR1 SQVTM, CDR2 ANQGSEA. TCRdb ran MiXCR on the RT-PCR reads and lists one entry per CDR3 protein. The sample shows roughly 620,000 distinct CDR3 sequences, approximately 10% of them seen only once. This clonotype has ten or more counts. In addition, the sample was reused for a study of T cells expressing NK-cell markers. As that study records: 5'RACE template switching with UMIs generated TCR beta cDNA. It was sorted CD3+CD56-NKG2C+, CD3+CD56+NKG2C- and CD3+CD56+NKG2C+ T cells that provided the TCR beta repertoires. Seven HCMV-seropositive donors and one seronegative donor made up the eight sequenced donors. About six donors carried dominant NKG2C+ clonotypes that made up roughly 1.0-8% of their CD8+ T cells.

The V call is TRBV29-1, the J call TRBJ1-5; TRBD1 is a possible D gene (5 bases). This receptor was identified in a man aged 50-59 years who received an inactivated influenza vaccine. The sequences come from PBMCs from blood, collected on the day of vaccination. CDR3 in DNA: TGCAGCGTGCAAATAGGGGATCCCAATCAGCCCCAGCATTTT. As protein: CSVQIGDPNQPQHF.